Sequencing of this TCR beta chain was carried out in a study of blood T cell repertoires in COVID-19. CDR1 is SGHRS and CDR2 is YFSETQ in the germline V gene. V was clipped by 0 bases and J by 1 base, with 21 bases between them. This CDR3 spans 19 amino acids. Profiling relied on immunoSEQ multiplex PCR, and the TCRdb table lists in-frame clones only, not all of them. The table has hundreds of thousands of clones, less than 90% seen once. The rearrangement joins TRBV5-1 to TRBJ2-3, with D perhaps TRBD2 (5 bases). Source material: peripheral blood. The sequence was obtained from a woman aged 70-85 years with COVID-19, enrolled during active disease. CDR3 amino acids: CASSLGHSSSPTRTDTQYF. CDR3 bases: TGCGCCAGCAGCTTGGGGCACAGTTCTAGCCCAACGCGCACAGATACGCAGTATTTT. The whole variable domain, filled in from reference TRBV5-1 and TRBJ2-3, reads KAGVTQTPRYLIKTRGQQVTLSCSPISGHRSVSWYQQTPGQGLQFLFEYFSETQRNKGNFPGRFSGRQFSNSRSEMNVSTLELGDSALYLCASSLGHSSSPTRTDTQYFGPGTRLTVL.